This T cell receptor beta chain was found in a study of shared clonotypes between healthy human individuals. Study findings and constraints: Compared with clonotypes that all four donors shared, non-shared clonotypes had lower generation probabilities.

On this clone: What it binds is not known.

Germline CDR1 reads SGHNT; CDR2 reads YYREEE (reference sequence). CDR3 length: 19 residues. With 3 bases clipped from V and 0 bases from J, the junction kept 10 bases outside the gene matches. The split of CD4+ cells yielded CD45RA+ naive and CD45RA-negative memory subsets. Sorted-subset replicate PCR reactions were performed with approximately 180 ng DNA, corresponding to about 30,000 T cell genomes. Original analysis: Quality scores were absent from the junction-only immunoSEQ sequences, so filtering differed. Measured with immunoSEQ multiplex PCR; TCRdb has only the in-frame clones, and not every one. The DNA gave D and trimming, while V, J and clone size come from that table. The table has some 1,400,000 clones, around 97% seen once.

The TCR comes from a man younger than 40 in good health. The specimen was naive CD4+ T cells sorted from blood. Documented subset: CD45RA+ positively selected. The gene calls are TRBV5-4 and TRBJ2-4; TRBD2 agrees at 12 bases. In nucleotides, the CDR3 is TGTGCCAGCAGCTCACGAGGACTAGCGGGACCAATAGCCAAAAACATTCAGTACTTC. This encodes CASSSRGLAGPIAKNIQYF.